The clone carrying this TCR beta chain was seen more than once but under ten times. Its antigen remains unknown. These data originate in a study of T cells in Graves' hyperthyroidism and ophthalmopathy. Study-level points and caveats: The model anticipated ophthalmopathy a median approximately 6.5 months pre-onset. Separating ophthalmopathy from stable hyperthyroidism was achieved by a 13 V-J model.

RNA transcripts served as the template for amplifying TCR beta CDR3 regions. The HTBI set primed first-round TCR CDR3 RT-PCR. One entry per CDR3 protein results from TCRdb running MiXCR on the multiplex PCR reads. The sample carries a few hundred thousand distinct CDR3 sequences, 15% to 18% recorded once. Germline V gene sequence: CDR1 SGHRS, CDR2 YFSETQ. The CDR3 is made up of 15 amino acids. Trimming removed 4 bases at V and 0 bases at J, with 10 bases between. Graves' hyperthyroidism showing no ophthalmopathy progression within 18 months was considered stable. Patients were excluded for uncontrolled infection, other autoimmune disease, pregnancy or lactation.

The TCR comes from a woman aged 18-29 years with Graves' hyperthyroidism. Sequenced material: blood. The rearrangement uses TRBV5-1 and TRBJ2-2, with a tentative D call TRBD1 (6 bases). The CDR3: CASSAGTPNTGELFF. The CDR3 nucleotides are TGCGCCAGCAGCGCCGGGACACCGAACACCGGGGAGCTGTTTTTT.